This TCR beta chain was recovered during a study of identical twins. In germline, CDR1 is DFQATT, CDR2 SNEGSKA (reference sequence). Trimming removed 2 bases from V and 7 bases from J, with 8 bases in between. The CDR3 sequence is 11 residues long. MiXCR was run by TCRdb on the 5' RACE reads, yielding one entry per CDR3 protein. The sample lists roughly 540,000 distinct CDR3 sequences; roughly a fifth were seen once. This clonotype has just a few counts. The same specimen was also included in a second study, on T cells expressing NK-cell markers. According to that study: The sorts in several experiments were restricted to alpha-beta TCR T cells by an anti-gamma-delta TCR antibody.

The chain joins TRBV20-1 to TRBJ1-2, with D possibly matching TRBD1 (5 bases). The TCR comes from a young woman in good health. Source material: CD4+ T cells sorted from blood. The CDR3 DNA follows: TGCAGTGCTAGATCGGGGACTGGCTACACCTTC. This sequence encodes CSARSGTGYTF.